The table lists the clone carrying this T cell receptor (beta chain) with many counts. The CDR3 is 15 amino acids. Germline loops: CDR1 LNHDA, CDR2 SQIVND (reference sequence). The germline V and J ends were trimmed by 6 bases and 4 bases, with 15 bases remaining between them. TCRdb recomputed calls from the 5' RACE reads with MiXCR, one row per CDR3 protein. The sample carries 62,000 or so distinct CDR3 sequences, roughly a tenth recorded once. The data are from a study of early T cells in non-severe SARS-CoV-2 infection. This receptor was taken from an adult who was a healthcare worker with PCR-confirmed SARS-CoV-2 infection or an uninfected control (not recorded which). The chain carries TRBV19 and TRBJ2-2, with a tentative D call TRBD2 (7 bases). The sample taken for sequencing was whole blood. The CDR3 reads CASSQAGHLTGELFF. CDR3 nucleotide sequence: TGTGCCAGTAGCCAAGCGGGACACCTCACCGGGGAGCTGTTTTTT.